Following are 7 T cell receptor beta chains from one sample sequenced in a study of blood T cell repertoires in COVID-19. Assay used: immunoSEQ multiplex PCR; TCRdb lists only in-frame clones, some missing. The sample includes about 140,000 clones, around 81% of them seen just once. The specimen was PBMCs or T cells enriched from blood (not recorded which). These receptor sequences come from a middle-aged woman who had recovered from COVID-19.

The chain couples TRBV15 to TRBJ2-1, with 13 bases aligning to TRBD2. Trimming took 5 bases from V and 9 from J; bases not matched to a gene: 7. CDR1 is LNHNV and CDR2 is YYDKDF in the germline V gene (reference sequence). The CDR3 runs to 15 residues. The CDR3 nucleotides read TGTGCCACCAGCTCTCGGACTAGCGGGAGCGGTGAGCAGTTCTTC. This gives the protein CATSSRTSGSGEQFF. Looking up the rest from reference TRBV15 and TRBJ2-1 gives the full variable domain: DAMVIQNPRYQVTQFGKPVTLSCSQTLNHNVMYWYQQKSSQAPKLLFHYYDKDFNNEADTPDNFQSRRPNTSFCFLDIRSPGLGDTAMYLCATSSRTSGSGEQFFGPGTRLTVL.

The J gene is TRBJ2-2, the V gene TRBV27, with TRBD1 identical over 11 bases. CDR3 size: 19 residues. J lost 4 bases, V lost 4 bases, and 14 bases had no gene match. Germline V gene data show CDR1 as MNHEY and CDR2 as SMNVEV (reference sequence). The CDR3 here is CASSSPPGTGGGSTGELFF. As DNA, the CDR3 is TGTGCCAGCAGTTCGCCGCCCGGGACAGGGGGAGGATCCACCGGGGAGCTGTTTTTT.

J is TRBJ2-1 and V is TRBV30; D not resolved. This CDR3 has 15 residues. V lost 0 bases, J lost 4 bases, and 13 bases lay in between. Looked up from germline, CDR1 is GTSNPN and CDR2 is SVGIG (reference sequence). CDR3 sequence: CAWSVSNYAYNEQFF. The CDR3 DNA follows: TGTGCCTGGAGTGTATCGAATTACGCGTACAATGAGCAGTTCTTC.

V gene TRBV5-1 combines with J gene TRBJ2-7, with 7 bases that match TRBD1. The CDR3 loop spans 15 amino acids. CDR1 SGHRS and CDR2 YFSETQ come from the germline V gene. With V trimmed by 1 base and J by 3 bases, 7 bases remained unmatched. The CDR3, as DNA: TGCGCCAGCAGCTTGACCGGGGACAGTTTCTACGAGCAGTACTTC. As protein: CASSLTGDSFYEQYF.

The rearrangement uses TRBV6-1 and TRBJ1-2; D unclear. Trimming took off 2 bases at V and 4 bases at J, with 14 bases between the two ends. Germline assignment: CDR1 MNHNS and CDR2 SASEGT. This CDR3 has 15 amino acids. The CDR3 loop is CASSETSGRVYGYTF. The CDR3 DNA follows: TGTGCCAGCAGTGAAACGTCAGGAAGAGTCTATGGCTACACCTTC.

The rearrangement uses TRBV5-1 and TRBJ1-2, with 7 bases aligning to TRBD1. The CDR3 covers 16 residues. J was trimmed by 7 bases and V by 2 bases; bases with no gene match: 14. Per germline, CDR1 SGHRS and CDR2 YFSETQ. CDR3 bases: TGCGCCAGCAGCTTCTTTAGGTCAACAGGGGAGGCTGGCTACACCTTC. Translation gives CASSFFRSTGEAGYTF.

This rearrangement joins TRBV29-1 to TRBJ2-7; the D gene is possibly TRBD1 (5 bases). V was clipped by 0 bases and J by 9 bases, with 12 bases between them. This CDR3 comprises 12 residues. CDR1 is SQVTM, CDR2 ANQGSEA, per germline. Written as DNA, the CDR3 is TGCAGCGTTGAAGATTATGGGGCTGGGCAGTACTTC. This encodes CSVEDYGAGQYF.